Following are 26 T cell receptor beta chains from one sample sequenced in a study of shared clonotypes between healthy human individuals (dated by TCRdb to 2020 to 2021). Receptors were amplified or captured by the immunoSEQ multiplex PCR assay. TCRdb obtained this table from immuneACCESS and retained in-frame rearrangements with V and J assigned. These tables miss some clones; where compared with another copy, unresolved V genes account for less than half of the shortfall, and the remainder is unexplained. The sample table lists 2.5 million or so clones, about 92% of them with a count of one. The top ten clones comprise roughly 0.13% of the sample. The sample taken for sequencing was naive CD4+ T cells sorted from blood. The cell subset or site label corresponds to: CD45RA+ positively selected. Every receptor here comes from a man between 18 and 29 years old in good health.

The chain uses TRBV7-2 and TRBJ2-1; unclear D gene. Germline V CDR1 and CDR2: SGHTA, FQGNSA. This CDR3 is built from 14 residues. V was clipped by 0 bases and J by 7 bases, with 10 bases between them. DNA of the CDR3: TGTGCCAGCAGCTTAGCACGAGTTGGGAATGAGCAGTTCTTC. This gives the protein CASSLARVGNEQFF.

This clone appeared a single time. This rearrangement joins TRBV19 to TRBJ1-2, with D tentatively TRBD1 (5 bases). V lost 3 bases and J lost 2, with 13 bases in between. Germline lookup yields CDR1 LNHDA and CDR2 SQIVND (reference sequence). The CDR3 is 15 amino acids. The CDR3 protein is CASSILGEFNYGYTF. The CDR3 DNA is TGTGCCAGTAGTATTTTAGGGGAGTTCAACTATGGCTACACCTTC.

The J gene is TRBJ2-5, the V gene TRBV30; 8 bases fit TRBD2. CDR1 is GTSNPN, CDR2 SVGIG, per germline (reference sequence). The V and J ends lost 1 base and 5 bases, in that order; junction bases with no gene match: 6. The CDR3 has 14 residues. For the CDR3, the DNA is TGTGCCTGGAGTGCGGGGGGGCCAGGGGAGACCCAGTACTTC. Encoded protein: CAWSAGGPGETQYF.

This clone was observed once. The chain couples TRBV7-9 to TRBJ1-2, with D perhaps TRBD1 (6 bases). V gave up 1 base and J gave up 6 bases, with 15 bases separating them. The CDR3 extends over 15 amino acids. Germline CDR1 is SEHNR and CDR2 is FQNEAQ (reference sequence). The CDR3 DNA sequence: TGTGCCAGCAGCTTAGAAACCGGCGGGGGCAATGGCTACACCTTC. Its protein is CASSLETGGGNGYTF.

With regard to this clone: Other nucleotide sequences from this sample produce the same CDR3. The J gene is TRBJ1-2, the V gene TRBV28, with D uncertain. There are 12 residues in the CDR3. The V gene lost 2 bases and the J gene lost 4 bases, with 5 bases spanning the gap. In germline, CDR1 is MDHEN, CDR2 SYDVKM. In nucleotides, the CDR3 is TGTGCCAGCAGTTTAAGCAGCTATGGCTACACCTTC. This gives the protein CASSLSSYGYTF.

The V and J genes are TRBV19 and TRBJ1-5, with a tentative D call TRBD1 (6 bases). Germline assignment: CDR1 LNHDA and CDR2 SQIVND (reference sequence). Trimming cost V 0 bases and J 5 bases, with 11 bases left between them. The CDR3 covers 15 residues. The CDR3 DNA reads TGTGCCAGTAGTATAGACAGGGGAGATCATCAGCCCCAGCATTTT. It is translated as CASSIDRGDHQPQHF.

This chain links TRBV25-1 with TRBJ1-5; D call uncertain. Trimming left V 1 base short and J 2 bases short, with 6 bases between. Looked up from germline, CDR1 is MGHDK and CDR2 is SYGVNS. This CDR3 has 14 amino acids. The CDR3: CASSELWGNQPQHF. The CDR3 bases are TGTGCCAGCAGTGAATTGTGGGGCAATCAGCCCCAGCATTTT.

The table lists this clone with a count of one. The CDR3 DNA reads as TGTGCCAGCAGCTTGACAGGGGTCGAGCAGTACTTC. Translation: CASSLTGVEQYF. V usage is TRBV7-9 and J usage is TRBJ2-7; 8 positions match TRBD1. V shed 3 bases and J 6 bases; nucleotides not matched to a gene: 1. This CDR3 spans 12 amino acids. Germline CDR1 reads SEHNR; CDR2 reads FQNEAQ (reference sequence).

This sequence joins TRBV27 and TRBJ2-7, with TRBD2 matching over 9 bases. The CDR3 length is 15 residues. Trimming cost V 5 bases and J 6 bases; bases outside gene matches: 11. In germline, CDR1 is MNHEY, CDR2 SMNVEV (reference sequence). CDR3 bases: TGTGCCAGCAGTCGCGACCCGGGACTAGCAGGCGAGCAGTACTTC. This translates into CASSRDPGLAGEQYF.

CDR3 residues: CASSVGQGLTLYNEQFF. The DNA for the CDR3 is TGTGCCAGCAGTGTAGGACAGGGCCTCACGCTCTACAATGAGCAGTTCTTC. The chain links TRBV2 to TRBJ2-1, with TRBD1 identical over 8 bases. Germline V CDR1 and CDR2: SNHLY, FYNNEI. The CDR3 is made up of 17 amino acids. Germline trimming cut 4 bases from V and 3 bases from J; bases unmatched to any gene: 11.

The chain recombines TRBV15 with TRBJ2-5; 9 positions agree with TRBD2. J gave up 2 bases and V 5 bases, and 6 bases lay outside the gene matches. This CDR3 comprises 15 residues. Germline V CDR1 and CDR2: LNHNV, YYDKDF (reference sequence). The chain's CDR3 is CATSGTSGRQETQYF. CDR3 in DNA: TGTGCCACCAGCGGAACTAGCGGGCGGCAAGAGACCCAGTACTTC.

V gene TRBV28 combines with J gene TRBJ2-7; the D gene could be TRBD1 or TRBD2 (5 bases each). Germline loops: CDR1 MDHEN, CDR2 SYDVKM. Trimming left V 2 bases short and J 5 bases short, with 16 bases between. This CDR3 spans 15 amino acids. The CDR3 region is CASSLGGQSLHEQYF. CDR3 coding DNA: TGTGCCAGCAGTTTAGGAGGACAATCTCTCCACGAGCAGTACTTC.

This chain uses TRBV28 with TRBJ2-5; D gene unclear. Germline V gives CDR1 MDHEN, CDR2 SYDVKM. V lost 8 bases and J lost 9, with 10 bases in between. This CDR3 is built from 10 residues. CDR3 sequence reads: CASGDDPQYF. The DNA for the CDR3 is TGTGCCAGCGGAGATGATCCCCAGTACTTC.

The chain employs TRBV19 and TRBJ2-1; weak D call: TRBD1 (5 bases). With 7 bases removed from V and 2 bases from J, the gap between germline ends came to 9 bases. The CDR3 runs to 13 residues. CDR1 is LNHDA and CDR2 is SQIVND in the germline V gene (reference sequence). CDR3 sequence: CASKAGPYNEQFF. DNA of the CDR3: TGTGCCAGTAAAGCAGGGCCCTACAATGAGCAGTTCTTC.

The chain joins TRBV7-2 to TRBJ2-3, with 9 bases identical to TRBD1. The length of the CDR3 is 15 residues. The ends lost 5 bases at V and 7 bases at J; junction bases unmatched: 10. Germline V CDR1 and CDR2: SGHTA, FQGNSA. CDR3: CASSRGQGYSNTQYF. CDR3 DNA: TGTGCCAGCAGCCGAGGACAGGGGTACTCAAATACGCAGTATTTT.

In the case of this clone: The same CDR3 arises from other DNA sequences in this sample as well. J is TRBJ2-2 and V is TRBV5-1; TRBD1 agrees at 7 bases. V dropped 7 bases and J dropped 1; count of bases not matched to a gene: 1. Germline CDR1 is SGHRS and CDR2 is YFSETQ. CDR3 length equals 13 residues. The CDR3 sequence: CASWTGNTGELFF. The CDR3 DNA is TGCGCCAGCTGGACAGGGAACACCGGGGAGCTGTTTTTT.

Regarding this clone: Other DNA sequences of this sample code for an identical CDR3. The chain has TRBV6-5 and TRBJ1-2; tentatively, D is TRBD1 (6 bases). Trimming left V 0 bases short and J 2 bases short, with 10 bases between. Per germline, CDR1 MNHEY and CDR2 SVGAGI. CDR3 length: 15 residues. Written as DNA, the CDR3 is TGTGCCAGCAGTTACTCCTTGACAGGAAACTATGGCTACACCTTC. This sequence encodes CASSYSLTGNYGYTF.

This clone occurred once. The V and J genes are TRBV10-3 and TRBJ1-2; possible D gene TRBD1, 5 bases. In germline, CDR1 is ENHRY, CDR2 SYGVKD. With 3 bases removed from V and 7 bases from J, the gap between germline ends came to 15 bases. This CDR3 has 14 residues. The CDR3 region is CAISEGKAGGGYTF. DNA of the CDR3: TGTGCCATCAGTGAAGGGAAGGCCGGGGGTGGCTACACCTTC.

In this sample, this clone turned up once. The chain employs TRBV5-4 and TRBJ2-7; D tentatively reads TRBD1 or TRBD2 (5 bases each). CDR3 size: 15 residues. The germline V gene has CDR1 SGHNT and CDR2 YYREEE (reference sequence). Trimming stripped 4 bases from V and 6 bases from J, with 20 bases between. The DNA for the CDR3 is TGTGCCAGCAGCCCAGGGACGGAGAAATCCCGCGAGCAGTACTTC. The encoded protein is CASSPGTEKSREQYF.

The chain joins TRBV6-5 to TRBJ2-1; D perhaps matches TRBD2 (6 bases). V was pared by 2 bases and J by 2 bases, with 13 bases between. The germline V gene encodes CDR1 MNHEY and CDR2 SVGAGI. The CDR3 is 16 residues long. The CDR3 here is CASSYDLREPYNEQFF. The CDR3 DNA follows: TGTGCCAGCAGTTACGACTTACGGGAGCCCTACAATGAGCAGTTCTTC.

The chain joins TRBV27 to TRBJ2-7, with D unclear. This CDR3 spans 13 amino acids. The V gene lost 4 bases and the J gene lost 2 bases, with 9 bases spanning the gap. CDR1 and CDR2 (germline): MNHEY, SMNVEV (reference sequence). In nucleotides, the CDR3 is TGTGCCAGCAGTTATAAGGGAACCTACGAGCAGTACTTC. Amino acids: CASSYKGTYEQYF.

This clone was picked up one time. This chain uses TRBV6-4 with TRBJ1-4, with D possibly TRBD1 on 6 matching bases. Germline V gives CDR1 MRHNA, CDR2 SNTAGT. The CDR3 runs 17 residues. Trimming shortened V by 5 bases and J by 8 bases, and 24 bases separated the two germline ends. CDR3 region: CASSTRETGSQREKLFF. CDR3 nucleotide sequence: TGTGCCAGCAGTACCAGGGAAACAGGGAGTCAACGGGAAAAACTGTTTTTT.

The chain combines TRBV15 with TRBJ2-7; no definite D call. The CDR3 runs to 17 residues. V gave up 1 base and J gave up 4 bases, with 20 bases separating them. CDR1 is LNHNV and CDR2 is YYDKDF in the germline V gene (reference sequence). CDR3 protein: CATSRVPLGVPHYEQYF. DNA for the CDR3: TGTGCCACCAGCAGAGTGCCCTTAGGCGTACCCCATTACGAGCAGTACTTC. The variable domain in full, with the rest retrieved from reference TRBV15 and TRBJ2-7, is DAMVIQNPRYQVTQFGKPVTLSCSQTLNHNVMYWYQQKSSQAPKLLFHYYDKDFNNEADTPDNFQSRRPNTSFCFLDIRSPGLGDTAMYLCATSRVPLGVPHYEQYFGPGTRLTVT.

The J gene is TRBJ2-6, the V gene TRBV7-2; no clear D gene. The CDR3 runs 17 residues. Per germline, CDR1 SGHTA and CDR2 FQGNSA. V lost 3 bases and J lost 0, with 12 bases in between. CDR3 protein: CASSLVINLSGANVLTF. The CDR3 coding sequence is TGTGCCAGCAGCTTGGTCATAAACCTCTCTGGGGCCAACGTCCTGACTTTC.

The CDR3 sequence: CASSLRQGDTEAFF. CDR3 coding DNA: TGTGCCAGTAGTCTAAGACAGGGGGACACTGAAGCTTTCTTT. This chain connects TRBV19 to TRBJ1-1, with 9 bases lining up with TRBD1. This CDR3 is 14 amino acids long. J lost 3 bases, V lost 5 bases, and 4 bases had no gene match. Germline assignment: CDR1 LNHDA and CDR2 SQIVND (reference sequence).

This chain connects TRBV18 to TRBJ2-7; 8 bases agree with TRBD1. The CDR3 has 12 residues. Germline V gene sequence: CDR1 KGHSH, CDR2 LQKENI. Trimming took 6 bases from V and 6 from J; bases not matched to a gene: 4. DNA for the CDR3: TGTGCCAGCTCCCAAGGACAGGGCGAGCAGTACTTC. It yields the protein CASSQGQGEQYF.